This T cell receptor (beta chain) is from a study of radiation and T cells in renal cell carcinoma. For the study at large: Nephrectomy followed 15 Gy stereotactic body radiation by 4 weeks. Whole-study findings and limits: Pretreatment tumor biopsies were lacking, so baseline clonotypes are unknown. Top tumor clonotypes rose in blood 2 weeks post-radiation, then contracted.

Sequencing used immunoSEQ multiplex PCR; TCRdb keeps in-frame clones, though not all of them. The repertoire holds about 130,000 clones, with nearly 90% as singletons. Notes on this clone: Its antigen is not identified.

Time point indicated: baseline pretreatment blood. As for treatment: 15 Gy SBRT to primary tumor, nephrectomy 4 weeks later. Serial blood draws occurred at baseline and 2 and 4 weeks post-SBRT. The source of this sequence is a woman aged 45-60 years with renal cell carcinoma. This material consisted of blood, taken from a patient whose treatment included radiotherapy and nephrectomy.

CDR3 nucleotides: TGTGCCACCAGCAGGACGGACTCTTACGAGCAGTACTTC. As protein: CATSRTDSYEQYF. V is TRBV15 and J is TRBJ2-7; a possible D gene is TRBD2 (5 bases). Germline CDR1 is LNHNV and CDR2 is YYDKDF (reference sequence). The CDR3 has 13 amino acids. The germline V and J ends were trimmed by 3 bases and 4 bases, with 10 bases remaining between them.